The 8 T cell receptor beta chains given below trace back to one sample, sequenced in a study of blood T cell repertoires in COVID-19. Libraries were prepared by immunoSEQ multiplex PCR; TCRdb keeps only in-frame clonotypes and omits some of them. The sample has approximately 470,000 clones, approximately 90% seen once. The sequencing input was PBMCs or T cells enriched from blood (not recorded which). All receptors derive from a woman between 18 and 29 years old who had recovered from COVID-19.

The rearrangement links TRBV19 to TRBJ1-3, with a weak D call TRBD1 (6 bases). V lost 3 bases and J 4 bases, leaving 16 bases between the germline ends. The CDR3 totals 16 residues. CDR1 and CDR2 (germline): LNHDA, SQIVND (reference sequence). CDR3 in DNA: TGTGCCAGTAGTATCCGGCTTTACCAGGGGGGAAACACCATATATTTT. Protein sequence: CASSIRLYQGGNTIYF.

The chain links TRBV5-1 to TRBJ2-5, with D possibly being TRBD1 (5 bases). CDR1 is SGHRS, CDR2 YFSETQ, per germline. The CDR3 is made up of 14 amino acids. V gave up 7 bases and J gave up 1 base, with 14 bases separating them. The CDR3 DNA reads as TGCGCCAGCCGTCAGGGTCCACCCCAAGAGACCCAGTACTTC. Translating it yields CASRQGPPQETQYF.

J is TRBJ2-7 and V is TRBV5-1; TRBD2 agrees at 7 bases. The CDR3 contains 15 residues. Germline CDR1 reads SGHRS; CDR2 reads YFSETQ. The junction had 12 bases not matched to a gene; V was cut back by 4 bases and J by 5 bases. The CDR3 is CASSNPGRGLDEQYF. The DNA for the CDR3 is TGCGCCAGCAGCAACCCGGGGAGGGGACTGGACGAGCAGTACTTC.

The rearrangement links TRBV4-1 to TRBJ2-7, with D maybe TRBD1 (6 bases). Germline V CDR1 and CDR2: MGHRA, YSYEKL. The CDR3 totals 15 residues. V dropped 1 base and J dropped 3 bases, with 13 bases sitting between them. This CDR3 reads CASSQVFGQSYEQYF. CDR3 in DNA: TGCGCCAGCAGCCAAGTCTTTGGACAGAGCTACGAGCAGTACTTC.

The chain is built from TRBV5-8 and TRBJ2-2; D is unclear. The germline CDR1 and CDR2 sequences are SGHTS and YDEGEE. Trimming removed 3 bases from V and 1 base from J, with 7 bases in between. The CDR3 has 14 amino acids. Written as DNA, the CDR3 is TGTGCCAGCAGCTCGGGTCAGAACACCGGGGAGCTGTTTTTT. Amino acids: CASSSGQNTGELFF. Full variable domain (rest looked up from reference TRBV5-8 and TRBJ2-2): EAGVTQSPTHLIKTRGQQATLRCSPISGHTSVYWYQQALGLGLQFLLWYDEGEERNRGNFPPRFSGRQFPNYSSELNVNALELEDSALYLCASSSGQNTGELFFGEGSRLTVL.

This chain joins TRBV5-1 and TRBJ2-3, with a possible D match to TRBD1 (5 bases). The germline CDR1 and CDR2 sequences are SGHRS and YFSETQ. The CDR3 runs 18 residues. V was clipped by 5 bases and J by 2 bases, with 24 bases between them. The CDR3 DNA sequence: TGCGCCAGCAGGGGGCAAGTTTCTATAGGCACGCACACAGATACGCAGTATTTT. Translation: CASRGQVSIGTHTDTQYF.

This clone was recorded once. This chain joins TRBV5-8 and TRBJ2-5; TRBD1 agrees at 8 bases. The CDR3 length is 16 residues. The germline V gene encodes CDR1 SGHTS and CDR2 YDEGEE. With 0 bases clipped from V and 5 bases from J, the junction kept 9 bases outside the gene matches. Here the CDR3 DNA reads TGTGCCAGCAGCTTGGAGTACAGGGGGGCCGGGGAGACCCAGTACTTC. The encoded protein is CASSLEYRGAGETQYF.

V usage is TRBV5-1 and J usage is TRBJ1-1; D perhaps matches TRBD1 (6 bases). The length of the CDR3 is 15 residues. V dropped 3 bases and J dropped 4 bases, with 16 bases sitting between them. Germline V gene sequence: CDR1 SGHRS, CDR2 YFSETQ. Here the CDR3 DNA reads TGCGCCAGCAGCTCGGCGGGGGGGCAAAGCACTGAAGCTTTCTTT. It codes for CASSSAGGQSTEAFF.